This T cell receptor beta chain was sequenced during a study of post-analysis software for immune sequencing data. Study information: Relapsing-remitting, secondary progressive and progressive-relapsing multiple sclerosis courses were included. Study outcomes and limitations: Those samples that were prepared in the same batch co-clustered strongly by F measure. Patients showed TRBV5-6, TRBV5-1 and TRBV20-1 among roughly 5 TRBV segments more frequent than in controls.

Remarks on this clonotype: Its antigen remains unidentified.

The authors incorporated unique molecular identifiers into the TCR beta cDNA libraries. T cells numbering 1 to 10 million yielded roughly 0.5 million cDNA molecules. TCRdb re-analysed the PCR reads in MiXCR, keeping a single row per CDR3 protein. The sample includes 700,000 to 800,000 distinct CDR3 sequences, roughly 27% of them seen just once. The V segment lost 5 bases and the J segment 2 bases; nucleotides outside the gene matches: 8. Germline assignment: CDR1 SGHAT and CDR2 FQNNGV. This CDR3 region has 16 residues. This rearrangement joins TRBV11-2 to TRBJ2-7, with 11 bases fitting TRBD2. The specimen sequenced was blood. This receptor was obtained from a girl aged 5-17 years with multiple sclerosis. The CDR3: CASSPASSGRAYEQYF. The CDR3 bases are TGTGCCAGCAGCCCGGCTAGTAGCGGGAGGGCCTACGAGCAGTACTTC.